This T cell receptor beta chain was sequenced for a study of blood T cells in healthy people across ages. Study details: Capture by template switching was about one barcoded beta molecule per two T cells. General study findings and limits: Both higher diversity and more naive CD4+ cells marked long-lived donors when set against aged donors.

The CDR3 extends over 14 amino acids. The ends were cut back, 2 bases at V and 3 bases at J, with 8 bases in the middle. Germline V gives CDR1 SSHAT, CDR2 FNYEAQ (reference sequence). Alongside a J-beta primer mix, a sample-barcoded 5' primer served in a second PCR lasting about 7 to 11 cycles. TCRdb re-called the 5' RACE reads with MiXCR, one entry per CDR3 protein. The top ten clones hold 7.7% of a sample with 1.5 million to 2 million distinct CDR3 sequences, over 25% of them seen once. Many counts were recorded for this clonotype. Its antigen is unknown. The chain recombines TRBV7-7 with TRBJ2-1; D is possibly TRBD1 (6 bases). This TCR derives from a woman between 25 and 40 years old in good health. Sequencing used blood. CDR3 coding DNA: TGTGCCAGCAGCTTATCGGGACACTACAATGAGCAGTTCTTC. It encodes CASSLSGHYNEQFF.